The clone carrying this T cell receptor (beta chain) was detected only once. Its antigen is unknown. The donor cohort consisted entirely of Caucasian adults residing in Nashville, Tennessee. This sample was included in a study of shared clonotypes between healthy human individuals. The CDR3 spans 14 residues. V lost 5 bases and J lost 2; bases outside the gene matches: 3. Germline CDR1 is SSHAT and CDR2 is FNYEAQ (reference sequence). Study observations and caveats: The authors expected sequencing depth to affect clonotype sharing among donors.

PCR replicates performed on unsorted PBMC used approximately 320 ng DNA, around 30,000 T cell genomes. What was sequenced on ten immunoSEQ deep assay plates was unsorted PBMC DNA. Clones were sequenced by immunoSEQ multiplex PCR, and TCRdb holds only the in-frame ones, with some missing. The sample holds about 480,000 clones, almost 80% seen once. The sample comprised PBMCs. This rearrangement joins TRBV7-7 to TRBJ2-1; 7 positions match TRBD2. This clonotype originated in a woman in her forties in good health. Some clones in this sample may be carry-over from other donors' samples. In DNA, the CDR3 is TGTGCCAGCAGCCCCGCGGGAGCCTACAATGAGCAGTTCTTC. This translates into CASSPAGAYNEQFF.